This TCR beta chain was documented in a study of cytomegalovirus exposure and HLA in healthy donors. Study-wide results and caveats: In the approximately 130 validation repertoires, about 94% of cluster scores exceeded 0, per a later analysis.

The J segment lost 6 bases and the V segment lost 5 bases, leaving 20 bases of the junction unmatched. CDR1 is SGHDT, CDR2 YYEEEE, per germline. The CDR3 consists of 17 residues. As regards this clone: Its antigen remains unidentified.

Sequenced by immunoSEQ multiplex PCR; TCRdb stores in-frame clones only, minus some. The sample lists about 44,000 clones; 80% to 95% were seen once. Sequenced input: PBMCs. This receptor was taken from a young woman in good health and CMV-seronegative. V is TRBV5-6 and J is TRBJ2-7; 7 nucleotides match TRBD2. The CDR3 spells CASSPLKREGYRTEQYF. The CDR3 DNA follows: TGTGCCAGCAGTCCCTTGAAGCGGGAAGGGTATAGGACCGAGCAGTACTTC.